This TCR beta chain was documented in a study of blood T cell repertoires in COVID-19. Profiling relied on immunoSEQ multiplex PCR, and the TCRdb table lists in-frame clones only, not all of them. This table has roughly 200,000 clones, approximately 80% appearing once. Germline-derived CDR1 and CDR2 are GTSNPN and SVGIG (reference sequence). The CDR3 has 15 residues. The V and J ends lost 4 bases and 1 base respectively, with 11 bases between them. The gene calls are TRBV30 and TRBJ1-6; tentatively, D is TRBD1 (6 bases). The sequencing input was peripheral blood. The sequence was obtained from a man aged 50 to 60 who had recovered from COVID-19. The CDR3 DNA reads TGTGCCTGGACAGGGGCCCGTTCCTATAATTCACCCCTCCACTTT. Translating it yields CAWTGARSYNSPLHF.